This T cell receptor (beta chain) was observed in a study of response to subunit inactivated influenza vaccine. Whole-study findings and limits: After each seasonal influenza vaccination, few new T cells are recruited, the authors suggested.

The germline V and J ends were trimmed by 4 bases and 0 bases, with 7 bases remaining between them. CDR3 length equals 14 residues. This clonotype was counted ten times or more. Its antigen is not known. TCRdb analysed the RT-PCR reads with MiXCR anew, one entry per CDR3 protein. This table holds more than 200,000 distinct CDR3 sequences, over 9% found once. The source is a man aged 45-60 years who received an inactivated influenza vaccine. The gene calls are TRBV12-3 or TRBV12-4 and TRBJ1-3; D uncertain. The sample in question was non-naive T cells sorted from PBMCs, obtained around two weeks before vaccination. The CDR3 nucleotides are TGTGCCAGCAGTTCCCTAAACTCTGGAAACACCATATATTTT. It translates to CASSSLNSGNTIYF.